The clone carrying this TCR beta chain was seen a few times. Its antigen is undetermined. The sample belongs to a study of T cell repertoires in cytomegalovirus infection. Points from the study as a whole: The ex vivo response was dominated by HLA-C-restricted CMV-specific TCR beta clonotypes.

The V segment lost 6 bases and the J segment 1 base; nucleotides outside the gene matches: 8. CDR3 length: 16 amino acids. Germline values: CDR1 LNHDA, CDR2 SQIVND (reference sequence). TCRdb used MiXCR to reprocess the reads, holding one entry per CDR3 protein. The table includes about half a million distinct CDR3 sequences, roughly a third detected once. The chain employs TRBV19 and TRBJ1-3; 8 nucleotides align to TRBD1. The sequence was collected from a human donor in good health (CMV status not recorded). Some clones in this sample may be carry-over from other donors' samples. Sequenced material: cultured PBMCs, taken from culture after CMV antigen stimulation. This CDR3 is CASRDRVVLSGNTIYF. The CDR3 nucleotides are TGTGCCAGTAGGGACAGGGTCGTTCTTTCTGGAAACACCATATATTTT. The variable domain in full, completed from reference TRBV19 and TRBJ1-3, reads DGGITQSPKYLFRKEGQNVTLSCEQNLNHDAMYWYRQDPGQGLRLIYYSQIVNDFQKGDIAEGYSVSREKKESFPLTVTSAQKNPTAFYLCASRDRVVLSGNTIYFGEGSWLTVV.